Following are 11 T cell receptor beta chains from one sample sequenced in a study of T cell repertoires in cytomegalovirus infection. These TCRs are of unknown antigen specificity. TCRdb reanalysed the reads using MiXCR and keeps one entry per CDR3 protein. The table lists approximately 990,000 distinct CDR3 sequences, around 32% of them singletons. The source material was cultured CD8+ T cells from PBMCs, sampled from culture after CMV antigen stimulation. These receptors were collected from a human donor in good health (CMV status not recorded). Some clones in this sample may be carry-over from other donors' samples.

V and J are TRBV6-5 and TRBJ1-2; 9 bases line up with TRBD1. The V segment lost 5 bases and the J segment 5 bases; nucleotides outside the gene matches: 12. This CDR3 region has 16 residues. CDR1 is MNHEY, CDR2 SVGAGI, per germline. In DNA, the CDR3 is TGTGCCAGCAGTCCCCGAGGGGACAGGGTCGGGTATGGCTACACCTTC. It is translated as CASSPRGDRVGYGYTF.

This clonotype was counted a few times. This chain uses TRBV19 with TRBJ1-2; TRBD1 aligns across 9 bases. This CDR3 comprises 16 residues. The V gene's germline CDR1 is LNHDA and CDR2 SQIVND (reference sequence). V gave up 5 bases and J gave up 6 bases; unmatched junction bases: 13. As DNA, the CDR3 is TGTGCCAGTAGTCTACACCCGGGACAGGGAGGGGATGGCTACACCTTC. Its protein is CASSLHPGQGGDGYTF.

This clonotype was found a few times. The CDR3 DNA reads TGTGCCAGCAGCGTAAGCGGGGGGGCCTCTAATGAGCAGTTCTTC. This gives the protein CASSVSGGASNEQFF. The rearrangement joins TRBV2 to TRBJ2-1; 10 bases map to TRBD2. The ends lost 6 bases at V and 7 bases at J; junction bases unmatched: 9. Germline values: CDR1 SNHLY, CDR2 FYNNEI. This CDR3 is 15 amino acids long.

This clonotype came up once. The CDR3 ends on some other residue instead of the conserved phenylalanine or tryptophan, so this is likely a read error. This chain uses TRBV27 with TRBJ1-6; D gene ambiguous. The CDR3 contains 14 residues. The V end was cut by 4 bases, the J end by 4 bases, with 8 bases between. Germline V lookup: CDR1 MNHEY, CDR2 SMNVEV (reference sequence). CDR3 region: CASSYGRYNSPLHL. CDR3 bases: TGTGCCAGCAGTTACGGCCGGTATAATTCACCCCTCCACCTT.

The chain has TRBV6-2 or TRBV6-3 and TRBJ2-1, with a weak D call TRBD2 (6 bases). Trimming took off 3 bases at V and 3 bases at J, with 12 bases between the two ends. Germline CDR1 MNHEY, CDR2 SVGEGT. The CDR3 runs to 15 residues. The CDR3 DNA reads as TGTGCCAGCAGTTATCGGGACTCCCACTACAATGAGCAGTTCTTC. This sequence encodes CASSYRDSHYNEQFF.

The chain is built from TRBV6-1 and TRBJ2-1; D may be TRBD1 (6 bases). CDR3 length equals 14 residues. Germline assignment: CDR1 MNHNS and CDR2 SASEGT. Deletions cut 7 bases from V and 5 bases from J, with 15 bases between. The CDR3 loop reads CASNSGTLDNEQFF. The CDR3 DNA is TGTGCCAGCAATTCCGGGACATTGGACAATGAGCAGTTCTTC.

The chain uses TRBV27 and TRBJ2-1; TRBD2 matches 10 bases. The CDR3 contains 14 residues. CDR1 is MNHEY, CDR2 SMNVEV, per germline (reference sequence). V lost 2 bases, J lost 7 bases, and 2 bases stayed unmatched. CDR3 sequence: CASSLTSGMNEQFF. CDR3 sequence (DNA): TGTGCCAGCAGTTTAACTAGCGGGATGAATGAGCAGTTCTTC.

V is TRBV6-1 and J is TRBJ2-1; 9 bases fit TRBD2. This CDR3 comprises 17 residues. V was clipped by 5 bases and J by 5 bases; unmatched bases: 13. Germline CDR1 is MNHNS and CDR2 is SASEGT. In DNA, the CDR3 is TGTGCCAGCAGTACAAAGGGCGGGAGGGGGACTGACAATGAGCAGTTCTTC. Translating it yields CASSTKGGRGTDNEQFF.

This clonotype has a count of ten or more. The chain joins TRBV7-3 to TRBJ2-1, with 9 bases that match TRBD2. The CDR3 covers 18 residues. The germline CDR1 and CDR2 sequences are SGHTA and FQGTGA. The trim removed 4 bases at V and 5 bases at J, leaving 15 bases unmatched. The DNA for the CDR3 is TGTGCCAGCAGCTCCGGGACTAGCCCCGCAGGAGGGGACAATGAGCAGTTCTTC. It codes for CASSSGTSPAGGDNEQFF.

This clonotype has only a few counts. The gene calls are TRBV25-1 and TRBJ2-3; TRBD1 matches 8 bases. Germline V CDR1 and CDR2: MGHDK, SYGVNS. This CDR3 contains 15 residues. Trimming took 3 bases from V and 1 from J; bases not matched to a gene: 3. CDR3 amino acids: CASSDRGRGTDTQYF. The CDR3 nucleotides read TGTGCCAGCAGTGACAGGGGGCGAGGCACAGATACGCAGTATTTT.

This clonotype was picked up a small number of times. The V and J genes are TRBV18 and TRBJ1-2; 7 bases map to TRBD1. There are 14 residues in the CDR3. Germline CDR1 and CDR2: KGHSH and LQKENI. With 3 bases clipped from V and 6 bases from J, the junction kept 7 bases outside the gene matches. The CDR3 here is CASSPPDRTDGYTF. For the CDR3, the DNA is TGTGCCAGCTCACCGCCGGACAGGACAGATGGCTACACCTTC. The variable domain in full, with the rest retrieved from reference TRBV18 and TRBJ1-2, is NAGVMQNPRHLVRRRGQEARLRCSPMKGHSHVYWYRQLPEEGLKFMVYLQKENIIDESGMPKERFSAEFPKEGPSILRIQQVVRGDSAAYFCASSPPDRTDGYTFGSGTRLTVV.